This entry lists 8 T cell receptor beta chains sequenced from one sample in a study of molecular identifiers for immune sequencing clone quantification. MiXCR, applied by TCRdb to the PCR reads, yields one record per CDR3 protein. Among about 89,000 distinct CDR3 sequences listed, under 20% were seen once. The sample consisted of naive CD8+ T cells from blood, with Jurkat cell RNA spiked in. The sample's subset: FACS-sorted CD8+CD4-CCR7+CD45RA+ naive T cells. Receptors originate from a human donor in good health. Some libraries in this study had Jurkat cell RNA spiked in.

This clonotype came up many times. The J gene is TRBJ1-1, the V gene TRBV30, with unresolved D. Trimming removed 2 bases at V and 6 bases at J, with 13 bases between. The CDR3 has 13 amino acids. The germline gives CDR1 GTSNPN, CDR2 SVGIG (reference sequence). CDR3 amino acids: CAWSLTISAEAFF. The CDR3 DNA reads TGTGCCTGGAGTCTAACAATATCGGCTGAAGCTTTCTTT.

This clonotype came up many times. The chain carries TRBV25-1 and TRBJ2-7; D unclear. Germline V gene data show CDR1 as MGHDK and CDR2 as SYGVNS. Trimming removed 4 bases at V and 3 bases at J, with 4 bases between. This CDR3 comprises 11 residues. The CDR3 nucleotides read TGTGCCAGCAGTGCCCACTACGAGCAGTACTTC. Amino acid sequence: CASSAHYEQYF.

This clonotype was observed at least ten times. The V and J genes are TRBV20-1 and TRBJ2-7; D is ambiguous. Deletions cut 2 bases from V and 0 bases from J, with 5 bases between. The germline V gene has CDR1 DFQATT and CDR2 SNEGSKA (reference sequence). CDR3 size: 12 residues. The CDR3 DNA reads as TGCAGTGCTAGAAGCGTCTCCTACGAGCAGTACTTC. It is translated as CSARSVSYEQYF.

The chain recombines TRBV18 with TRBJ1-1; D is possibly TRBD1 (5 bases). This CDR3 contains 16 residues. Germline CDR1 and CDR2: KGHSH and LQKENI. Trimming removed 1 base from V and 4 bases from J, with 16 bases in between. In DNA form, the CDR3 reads TGTGCCAGCTCACCACGGGACGGCGGGAGCCGCACTGAAGCTTTCTTT. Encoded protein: CASSPRDGGSRTEAFF.

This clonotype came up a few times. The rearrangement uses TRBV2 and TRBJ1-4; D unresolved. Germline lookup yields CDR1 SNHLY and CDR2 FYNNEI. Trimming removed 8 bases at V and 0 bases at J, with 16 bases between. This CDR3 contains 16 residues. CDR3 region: CASLTEDRPTNEKLFF. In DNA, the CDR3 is TGTGCCAGCCTTACAGAGGATAGACCAACTAATGAAAAACTGTTTTTT.

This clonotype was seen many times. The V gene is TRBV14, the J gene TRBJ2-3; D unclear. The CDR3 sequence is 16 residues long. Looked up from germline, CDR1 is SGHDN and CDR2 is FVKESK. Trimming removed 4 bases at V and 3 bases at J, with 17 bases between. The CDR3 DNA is TGTGCCAGCAGCCCTTACTCGAGAGGTACGACAGATACGCAGTATTTT. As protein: CASSPYSRGTTDTQYF.

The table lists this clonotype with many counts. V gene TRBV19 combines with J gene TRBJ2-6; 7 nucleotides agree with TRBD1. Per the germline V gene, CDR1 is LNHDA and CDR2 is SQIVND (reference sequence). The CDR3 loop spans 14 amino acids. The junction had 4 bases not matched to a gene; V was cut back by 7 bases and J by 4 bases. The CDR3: CASTDRAGANVLTF. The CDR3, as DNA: TGTGCCAGTACTGACAGGGCCGGGGCCAACGTCCTGACTTTC. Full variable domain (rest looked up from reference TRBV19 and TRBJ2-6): DGGITQSPKYLFRKEGQNVTLSCEQNLNHDAMYWYRQDPGQGLRLIYYSQIVNDFQKGDIAEGYSVSREKKESFPLTVTSAQKNPTAFYLCASTDRAGANVLTFGAGSRLTVL.

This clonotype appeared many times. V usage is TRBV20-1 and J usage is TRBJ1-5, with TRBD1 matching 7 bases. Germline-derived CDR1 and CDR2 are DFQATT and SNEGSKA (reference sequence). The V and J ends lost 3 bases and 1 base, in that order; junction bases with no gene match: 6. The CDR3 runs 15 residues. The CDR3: CSARDQGVSNQPQHF. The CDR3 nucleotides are TGCAGTGCTAGGGATCAGGGGGTAAGCAATCAGCCCCAGCATTTT.